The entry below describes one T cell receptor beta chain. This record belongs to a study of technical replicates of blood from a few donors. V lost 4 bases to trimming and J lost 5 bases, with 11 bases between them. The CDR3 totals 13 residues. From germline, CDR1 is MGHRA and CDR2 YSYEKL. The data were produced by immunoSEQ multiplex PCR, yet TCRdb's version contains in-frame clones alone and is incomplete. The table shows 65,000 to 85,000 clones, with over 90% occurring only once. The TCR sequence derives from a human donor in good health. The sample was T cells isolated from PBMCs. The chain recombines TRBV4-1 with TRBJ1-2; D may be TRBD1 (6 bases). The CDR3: CASSPTGPYGYTF. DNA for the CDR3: TGCGCCAGCAGCCCTACAGGGCCTTATGGCTACACCTTC.